Presented here are 4 T cell receptor beta chains from one specimen sequenced in a study of T cell responses to AZD1222 COVID-19 vaccine. The repertoire was sequenced with immunoSEQ multiplex PCR; TCRdb's copy has only in-frame clones and lacks some. The sample holds around 110,000 clones; roughly 88% are singletons and the top ten take 8% to 10%. The sample in question was peripheral blood, obtained on day 0 of AZD1222 vaccination. These receptors came from an adult in good health.

The rearrangement links TRBV4-3 to TRBJ1-1; 10 positions agree with TRBD1. The germline V gene encodes CDR1 LGHNA and CDR2 YSLEER. The CDR3 runs 13 residues. The V segment lost 6 bases and the J segment 5 bases; nucleotides outside the gene matches: 3. CDR3 in amino acids: CASRWDRGTEAFF. The CDR3 bases are TGCGCCAGCAGGTGGGACAGGGGAACTGAAGCTTTCTTT.

This chain uses TRBV12-5 with TRBJ1-5; 9 nucleotides agree with TRBD1. Germline trimming cut 6 bases from V and 15 bases from J; bases unmatched to any gene: 9. The CDR3 has 12 amino acids. Germline CDR1 LGHNT, CDR2 FRNRAP. Here the CDR3 DNA reads TGTGCTAGTGGGAGGACAGGGGAATTTCTGCATTTT. This sequence encodes CASGRTGEFLHF.

V usage is TRBV29-1 and J usage is TRBJ1-2, with D hard to call. Germline CDR1 SQVTM, CDR2 ANQGSEA. This CDR3 comprises 11 residues. The CDR3 spells CSWLFSYGYTF. Here the CDR3 DNA reads TGCAGTTGGCTTTTCAGCTATGGCTACACCTTC.

The chain recombines TRBV5-4 with TRBJ1-1; D gene ambiguous. The CDR3 contains 14 residues. The germline CDR1 and CDR2 sequences are SGHNT and YYREEE (reference sequence). Trimming removed 3 bases from V and 0 bases from J, with 9 bases in between. CDR3 bases: TGTGCCAGCAGCTACGAAGGGATGAACACTGAAGCTTTCTTT. Encoded protein: CASSYEGMNTEAFF.